Listed here are 26 T cell receptor beta chains from one sample, sequenced in a study of blood T cell repertoires in COVID-19. Here immunoSEQ multiplex PCR was the method, and the copy in TCRdb shows in-frame clones only, minus some. The table shows some 340,000 clones, with about 83% occurring only once. Sequencing was performed on peripheral blood. These receptors originate from a young man with active or convalescent COVID-19.

This chain connects TRBV7-8 to TRBJ1-5; no clear D gene. The CDR3 has 15 amino acids. V lost 5 bases and J lost 1, with 12 bases in between. Germline V lookup: CDR1 SGHVS, CDR2 FQNEAQ. The CDR3 region has the DNA TGTGCCAGCAGCGGAAAACGCGGCAGCAATCAGCCCCAGCATTTT. Translation: CASSGKRGSNQPQHF.

V usage is TRBV28 and J usage is TRBJ1-3; possibly TRBD1 for D (5 bases). V lost 6 bases, J lost 4 bases, and 16 bases lay in between. The CDR3 extends over 15 amino acids. CDR1 and CDR2 from the germline V gene are MDHEN and SYDVKM. CDR3 nucleotides: TGTGCCAGCAGCCCGGGGGGGTTTGGAGGAAACACCATATATTTT. Protein sequence: CASSPGGFGGNTIYF.

This clone was seen just once. CDR3 nucleotide sequence: TGTGCCAGCAGCCGCTTGGACTTCTACGAGCAGTACTTC. Its protein is CASSRLDFYEQYF. The chain links TRBV14 to TRBJ2-7, with a tentative D call TRBD2 (5 bases). V lost 4 bases to trimming and J lost 3 bases, with 10 bases between them. Per the germline V gene, CDR1 is SGHDN and CDR2 is FVKESK. This CDR3 has 13 amino acids.

The chain combines TRBV4-3 with TRBJ2-1, with D maybe TRBD1 (6 bases). Germline CDR1 LGHNA, CDR2 YSLEER. V lost 0 bases, J lost 8 bases, and 20 bases lay in between. The CDR3 runs 17 residues. CDR3 amino acids: CASSQDPPGGLGHEQFF. In nucleotides, the CDR3 is TGCGCCAGCAGCCAAGATCCCCCTGGGGGCCTAGGCCATGAGCAGTTCTTC.

The chain employs TRBV27 and TRBJ1-1, with TRBD1 matching over 7 bases. V dropped 6 bases and J dropped 10; count of bases not matched to a gene: 11. The germline V gene encodes CDR1 MNHEY and CDR2 SMNVEV (reference sequence). This CDR3 spans 13 amino acids. CDR3 in DNA: TGTGCCAGCAGCCCCGGACAGGTCAGACGAGCTTTCTTT. Protein product: CASSPGQVRRAFF.

The V gene is TRBV29-1, the J gene TRBJ1-3; 8 bases line up with TRBD1. This CDR3 is 14 amino acids long. V lost 7 bases to trimming and J lost 3 bases; unmatched junction nucleotides: 8. The germline CDR1 and CDR2 sequences are SQVTM and ANQGSEA. The CDR3 DNA reads as TGCAGCGCCCATGACAGGGGAAATGGAAACACCATATATTTT. Amino acid sequence: CSAHDRGNGNTIYF.

The gene calls are TRBV3-1 (or the pseudogene TRBV3-2) and TRBJ2-1; maybe TRBD2 (5 bases). Germline V lookup: CDR1 LGHDT, CDR2 YNNKEL (reference sequence). V shed 0 bases and J shed 3 bases, with 12 bases lying between them. The CDR3 spans 16 residues. DNA for the CDR3: TGTGCCAGCAGCCAAGACCATAGAGGGTACTACAATGAGCAGTTCTTC. It encodes CASSQDHRGYYNEQFF.

This clone was counted between two and nine times. CDR3 loop: CSVSQGQANEKLFF. The DNA of the CDR3 is TGCAGCGTTTCCCAGGGGCAGGCTAATGAAAAACTGTTTTTT. The J gene is TRBJ1-4, the V gene TRBV29-1; possibly TRBD1 for D (6 bases). Germline V lookup: CDR1 SQVTM, CDR2 ANQGSEA. The CDR3 length is 14 residues. V was pared by 5 bases and J by 3 bases, with 13 bases between.

This rearrangement joins TRBV15 to TRBJ1-1, with D possibly TRBD1 on 5 matching bases. The CDR3 runs 15 residues. Germline V CDR1 and CDR2: LNHNV, YYDKDF (reference sequence). Trimming stripped 0 bases from V and 0 bases from J, with 8 bases between. The DNA for the CDR3 is TGTGCCACCAGCAGAGAGGTCAGGGTGAACACTGAAGCTTTCTTT. This sequence encodes CATSREVRVNTEAFF.

The CDR3, as DNA: TGTGCCTGGAGTGTTAATCTGAGGGAATCACCCCTCCACTTT. Amino acids: CAWSVNLRESPLHF. The J gene is TRBJ1-6, the V gene TRBV30; D is undetermined. The CDR3 consists of 14 residues. Germline CDR1 GTSNPN, CDR2 SVGIG (reference sequence). The germline V and J ends were trimmed by 0 bases and 10 bases, with 13 bases remaining between them.

The chain joins TRBV18 to TRBJ1-2; D remains unclear. Germline assignment: CDR1 KGHSH and CDR2 LQKENI. This CDR3 has 11 residues. Trimming shortened V by 3 bases and J by 9 bases, and 8 bases separated the two germline ends. CDR3 nucleotide sequence: TGTGCCAGCTCACCGGGAGGCAGCTACACCTTC. This encodes CASSPGGSYTF.

In nucleotides, the CDR3 is TGTGCCAGCAGCCCGGGGGACGGGCAAGTCCAAGAGACCCAGTACTTC. Translation: CASSPGDGQVQETQYF. The chain uses TRBV11-3 and TRBJ2-5; the D gene is possibly TRBD2 (6 bases). CDR1 is SGHNT and CDR2 is YENEEA in the germline V gene. There are 16 residues in the CDR3. V was clipped by 5 bases and J by 1 base, with 17 bases between them.

V gene TRBV6-6 combines with J gene TRBJ2-1, with TRBD2 identical over 8 bases. CDR3 size: 14 residues. With V trimmed by 0 bases and J by 8 bases, 3 bases remained unmatched. The germline V gene encodes CDR1 MNHNY and CDR2 SVGAGI (reference sequence). CDR3: CASSYSTSDDEQFF. The CDR3, as DNA: TGTGCCAGCAGTTACTCGACTAGCGACGATGAGCAGTTCTTC.

The chain combines TRBV18 with TRBJ1-4; D is uncertain. Trimming pared 8 bases from V and 12 bases from J, leaving 13 bases between. CDR3 length: 11 amino acids. CDR1 and CDR2 (germline): KGHSH, LQKENI. CDR3 residues: CASRELGELFF. As DNA, the CDR3 is TGTGCCAGCCGTGAGCTCGGGGAACTGTTTTTT.

The chain uses TRBV7-3 and TRBJ1-1, with TRBD1 as a possible D gene (6 bases). V lost 5 bases, J lost 1 base, and 8 bases lay in between. The CDR3 length is 13 residues. Per the germline V gene, CDR1 is SGHTA and CDR2 is FQGTGA. The CDR3 here is CASSQGQNTEAFF. The CDR3 region has the DNA TGTGCCAGCAGCCAGGGGCAGAACACTGAAGCTTTCTTT.

This rearrangement joins TRBV6-2 or TRBV6-3 to TRBJ1-2; D not certain. Trimming left V 1 base short and J 8 bases short, with 11 bases between. Germline CDR1 and CDR2: MNHEY and SVGEGT. The CDR3 is made up of 13 amino acids. CDR3: CASSYLAGRGYTF. The CDR3 region has the DNA TGTGCCAGCAGTTACTTGGCAGGTCGGGGCTACACCTTC.

This clone was counted once. The chain has TRBV28 and TRBJ1-5; D is unresolved. The CDR3 consists of 14 residues. The ends were cut back, 2 bases at V and 2 bases at J, with 7 bases in the middle. The germline V gene encodes CDR1 MDHEN and CDR2 SYDVKM. The CDR3, as DNA: TGTGCCAGCAGTTTAGCGGCTGGCAATCAGCCCCAGCATTTT. It yields the protein CASSLAAGNQPQHF.

The chain links TRBV6-6 to TRBJ1-5, with D tentatively TRBD1 (6 bases). The CDR3 length is 15 residues. V was pared by 6 bases and J by 5 bases, with 17 bases between. CDR1 MNHNY and CDR2 SVGAGI come from the germline V gene (reference sequence). CDR3 DNA: TGTGCCAGCAGGTCCCGGACAGTAGCCGATCAGCCCCAGCATTTT. Protein product: CASRSRTVADQPQHF.

The table lists this clone with a count of one. The gene calls are TRBV21-1 and TRBJ1-2; TRBD1 was called by the table and not checked on the DNA. TRBV21-1 is tagged as a pseudogene. This CDR3 region has 18 residues. The CDR3 DNA reads as TGTGCCAGCAGCAAAGGCCTAAGGTCAGGCCCAAAATCGTATGGCTACACCTTC. Translation: CASSKGLRSGPKSYGYTF.

The V gene is TRBV30, the J gene TRBJ1-5, with a tentative D call TRBD1 (5 bases). CDR1 and CDR2 from the germline V gene are GTSNPN and SVGIG (reference sequence). This CDR3 has 14 amino acids. V lost 4 bases and J 3 bases, leaving 13 bases between the germline ends. In DNA form, the CDR3 reads TGTGCCTGGAAAGAAGGGGACTCCAATCAGCCCCAGCATTTT. It translates to CAWKEGDSNQPQHF.

V and J are TRBV24-1 and TRBJ2-3; TRBD2 matches at 10 bases. The CDR3 is made up of 15 amino acids. Trimming took 3 bases from V and 7 from J; bases not matched to a gene: 6. Germline V lookup: CDR1 KGHDR, CDR2 SFDVKD. Here the CDR3 reads CATSDELAGSYTQYF. In nucleotides, the CDR3 is TGTGCCACCAGTGATGAACTAGCGGGATCTTATACGCAGTATTTT.

With regard to this clone: In the same sample, other DNA sequences code for this CDR3. V is TRBV27 and J is TRBJ2-3; D is ambiguous. CDR1 is MNHEY and CDR2 is SMNVEV in the germline V gene (reference sequence). The CDR3 runs 12 residues. Trimming pared 5 bases from V and 3 bases from J, leaving 6 bases between. Here the CDR3 reads CASSPRTDTQYF. The DNA of the CDR3 is TGTGCCAGCAGTCCCAGAACAGATACGCAGTATTTT.

The V and J genes are TRBV5-1 and TRBJ1-2; D unresolved. The germline CDR1 and CDR2 sequences are SGHRS and YFSETQ. The CDR3 length is 12 residues. The V end lost 2 bases, the J end lost 2 bases, and 4 bases lay between the germline ends. The CDR3 nucleotides are TGCGCCAGCAGCTTTGGCAACTATGGCTACACCTTC. It codes for CASSFGNYGYTF. Full variable domain (rest looked up from reference TRBV5-1 and TRBJ1-2): KAGVTQTPRYLIKTRGQQVTLSCSPISGHRSVSWYQQTPGQGLQFLFEYFSETQRNKGNFPGRFSGRQFSNSRSEMNVSTLELGDSALYLCASSFGNYGYTFGSGTRLTVV.

This clone was recorded only once. This rearrangement joins TRBV6-2 or TRBV6-3 to TRBJ1-3; D is ambiguous. Between the trimmed V and J ends, which lost 5 bases and 4 bases, there was a span of 15 bases. Germline CDR1 is MNHEY and CDR2 is SVGEGT. The CDR3 extends over 15 amino acids. CDR3 coding DNA: TGTGCCAGCAGTGATTCCTCCACCCGGGGAAACACCATATATTTT. Amino acid sequence: CASSDSSTRGNTIYF.

This chain connects TRBV4-2 to TRBJ2-1; 7 nucleotides align to TRBD2. The CDR3 has 16 residues. Trimming cost V 5 bases and J 3 bases; bases outside gene matches: 10. From germline, CDR1 is LGHNA and CDR2 YNFKEQ. The CDR3 protein is CASSSGLAELYNEQFF. The CDR3 DNA reads as TGTGCCAGCAGCAGCGGGCTAGCGGAACTCTACAATGAGCAGTTCTTC.

The chain carries TRBV6-5 and TRBJ1-5; D call uncertain. V gave up 4 bases and J gave up 0 bases, with 10 bases separating them. Per the germline V gene, CDR1 is MNHEY and CDR2 is SVGAGI. The CDR3 is 15 residues long. The DNA of the CDR3 is TGTGCCAGCAGTTCGCGAGCCCATAGCAATCAGCCCCAGCATTTT. Translating it yields CASSSRAHSNQPQHF.